The 2 T cell receptor beta chains given below trace back to one sample, sequenced in a study of breast tumors, draining lymph nodes, adjacent tissues (TCRdb year 2016). Lymph node samples were obtained from the axillary draining lymph nodes of breast cancer patients. Library creation used multiplex PCR. Sequencing took place on an Illumina HiSeq 2000. The public sequencing data were trimmed at Q25 with fastp and processed into clonotypes with MiXCR by TCRdb, which kept only in-frame beta chains. Each record represents a unique CDR3 protein, reported with the most common genes and DNA among its rows. For this sample the table gives approximately 210,000 distinct CDR3 sequences, of which under 40% were detected only once. The top ten hold 3% to 4.5% of the sample. Sequenced material: axillary lymph node tissue. Receptors were obtained from a female donor with breast cancer. Some clones in this sample may be carry-over from other donors' samples.

This clonotype has only a few counts. The chain employs TRBV27 and TRBJ1-5, with D perhaps matching TRBD1 (5 bases). With 5 bases removed from V and 4 bases from J, the gap between germline ends came to 12 bases. CDR1 MNHEY and CDR2 SMNVEV come from the germline V gene (reference sequence). The CDR3 is made up of 14 amino acids. CDR3 in DNA: TGTGCCAGCAGTCCTATGGGACCGAATCAGCCCCAGCATTTT. Protein product: CASSPMGPNQPQHF.

The table lists this clonotype with many counts. Just one base apart from a much larger clone, this may be a read error. The CDR3 carries no conserved terminal phenylalanine or tryptophan, so it likely arises from a read error. The chain has TRBV20-1 and TRBJ1-2; no definite D call. This CDR3 comprises 10 residues. With 6 bases removed from V and 8 bases from J, the gap between germline ends came to 10 bases. Germline V lookup: CDR1 DFQATT, CDR2 SNEGSKA (reference sequence). The CDR3 region is CSAETNGYTS. CDR3 sequence (DNA): TGCAGTGCCGAGACCAACGGCTACACCTCC.